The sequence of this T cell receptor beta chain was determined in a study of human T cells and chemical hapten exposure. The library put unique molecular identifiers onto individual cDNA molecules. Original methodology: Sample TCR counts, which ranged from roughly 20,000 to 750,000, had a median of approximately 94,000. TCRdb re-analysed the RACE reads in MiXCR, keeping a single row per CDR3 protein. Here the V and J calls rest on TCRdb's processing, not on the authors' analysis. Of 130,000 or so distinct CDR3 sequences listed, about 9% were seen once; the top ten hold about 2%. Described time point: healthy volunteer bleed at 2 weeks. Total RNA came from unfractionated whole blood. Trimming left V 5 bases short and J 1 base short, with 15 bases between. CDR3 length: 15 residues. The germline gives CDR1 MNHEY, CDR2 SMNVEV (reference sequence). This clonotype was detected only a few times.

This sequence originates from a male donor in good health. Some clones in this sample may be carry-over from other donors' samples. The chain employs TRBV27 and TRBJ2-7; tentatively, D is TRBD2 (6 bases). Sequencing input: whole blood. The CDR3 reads CASSTAREPSYEQYF. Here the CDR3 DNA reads TGTGCCAGCAGTACCGCTCGGGAGCCGTCCTACGAGCAGTACTTC.